This TCR beta chain originates from a study of blood T cells in healthy people across ages. Study observations and caveats: From one million sequenced T cells, diversity estimates were lower bounds. CMV infection status of these donors was not known.

This clonotype is a singleton in its sample. Its antigen is not known. One junction end does not reproduce the germline sequence, and a read error may be involved. CDR1 is LGHNA and CDR2 is YSLEER in the germline V gene. The CDR3 extends over 16 amino acids. Donation came from healthy Caucasian individuals in Russia who were aged about 6 to 100. The use of a sample-barcoded 5' primer and a J-beta primer mix characterized a second PCR of about 6 to 11 cycles. From the 5' RACE reads, TCRdb called clonotypes with MiXCR, one entry per CDR3 protein. The table lists hundreds of thousands of distinct CDR3 sequences, 40% to 50% of them singletons.

The TCR comes from a man in his 60s in good health. The chain is built from TRBV4-3 and TRBJ1-2, with D unclear. Sequencing was done on a sample of blood. In DNA form, the CDR3 reads TGCGCCGGCAGCCAAGAAGTTCCAGGAGTGAGCTATGGCTACACCTTC. It yields the protein CAGSQEVPGVSYGYTF.